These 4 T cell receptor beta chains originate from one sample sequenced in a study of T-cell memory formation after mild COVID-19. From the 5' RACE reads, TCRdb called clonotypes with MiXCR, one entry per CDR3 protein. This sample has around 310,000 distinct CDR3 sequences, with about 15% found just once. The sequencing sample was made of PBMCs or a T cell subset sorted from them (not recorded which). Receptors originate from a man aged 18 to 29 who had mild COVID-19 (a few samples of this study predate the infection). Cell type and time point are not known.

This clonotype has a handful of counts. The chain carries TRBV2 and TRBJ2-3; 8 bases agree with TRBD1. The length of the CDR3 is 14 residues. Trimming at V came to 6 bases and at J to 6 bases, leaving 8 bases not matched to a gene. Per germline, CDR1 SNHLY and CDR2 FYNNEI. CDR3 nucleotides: TGTGCCAGCAGGGGACAGGTTAGGATGGATACGCAGTATTTT. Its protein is CASRGQVRMDTQYF.

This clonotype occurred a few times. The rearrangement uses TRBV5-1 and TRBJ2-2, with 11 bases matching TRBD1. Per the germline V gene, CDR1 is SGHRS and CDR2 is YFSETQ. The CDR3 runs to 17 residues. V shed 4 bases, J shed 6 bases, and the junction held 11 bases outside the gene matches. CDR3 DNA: TGCGCCAGCAGCCCAGCTAGCGGGACAGGGGGAGCCGGGGAGCTGTTTTTT. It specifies CASSPASGTGGAGELFF.

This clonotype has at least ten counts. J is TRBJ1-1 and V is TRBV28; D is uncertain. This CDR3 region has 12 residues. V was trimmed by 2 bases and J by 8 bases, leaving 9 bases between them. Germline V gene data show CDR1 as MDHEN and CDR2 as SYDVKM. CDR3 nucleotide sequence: TGTGCCAGCAGTTTAGTTGCGGGGGAAGCTTTCTTT. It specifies CASSLVAGEAFF.

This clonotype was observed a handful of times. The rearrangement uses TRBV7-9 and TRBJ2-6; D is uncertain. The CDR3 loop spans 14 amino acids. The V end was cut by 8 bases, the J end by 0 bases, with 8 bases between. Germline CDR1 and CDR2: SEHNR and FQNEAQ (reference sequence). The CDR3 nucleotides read TGTGCCAGCGCCTTGGACTCTGGGGCCAACGTCCTGACTTTC. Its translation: CASALDSGANVLTF. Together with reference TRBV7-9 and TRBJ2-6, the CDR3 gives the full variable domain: DTGVSQNPRHKITKRGQNVTFRCDPISEHNRLYWYRQTLGQGPEFLTYFQNEAQLEKSRLLSDRFSAERPKGSFSTLEIQRTEQGDSAMYLCASALDSGANVLTFGAGSRLTVL.